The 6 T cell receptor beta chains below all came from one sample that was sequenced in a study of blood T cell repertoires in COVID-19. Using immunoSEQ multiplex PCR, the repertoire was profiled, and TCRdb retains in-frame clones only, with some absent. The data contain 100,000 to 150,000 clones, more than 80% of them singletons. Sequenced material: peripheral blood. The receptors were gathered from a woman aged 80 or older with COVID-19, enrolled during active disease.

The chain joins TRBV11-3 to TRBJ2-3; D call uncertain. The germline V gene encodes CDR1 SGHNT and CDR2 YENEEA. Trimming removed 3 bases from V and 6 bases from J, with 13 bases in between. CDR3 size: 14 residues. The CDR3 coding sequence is TGTGCCAGCAGCTTCCGCGGAAAAGGTGATACGCAGTATTTT. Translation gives CASSFRGKGDTQYF.

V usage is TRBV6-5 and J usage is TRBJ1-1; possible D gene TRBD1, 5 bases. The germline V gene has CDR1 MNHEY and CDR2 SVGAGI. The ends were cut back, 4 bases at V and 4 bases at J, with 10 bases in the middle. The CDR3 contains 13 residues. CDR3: CASSLQAPTEAFF. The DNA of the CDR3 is TGTGCCAGCAGTTTACAGGCCCCCACTGAAGCTTTCTTT.

Here the CDR3 DNA reads TGCAGCGTGGTCCAGGGGGGTGAGACCCAGTACTTC. Translating gives CSVVQGGETQYF. The chain is built from TRBV29-1 and TRBJ2-5; D may be TRBD1 (7 bases). In germline, CDR1 is SQVTM, CDR2 ANQGSEA. The V gene lost 6 bases and the J gene lost 5 bases, with 13 bases spanning the gap. This CDR3 has 12 residues.

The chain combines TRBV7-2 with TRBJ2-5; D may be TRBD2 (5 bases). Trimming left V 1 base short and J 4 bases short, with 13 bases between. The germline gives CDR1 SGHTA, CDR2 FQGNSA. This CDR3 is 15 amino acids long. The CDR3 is CASSLDGKARETQYF. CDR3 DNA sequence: TGTGCCAGCAGCTTAGACGGGAAGGCGAGAGAGACCCAGTACTTC. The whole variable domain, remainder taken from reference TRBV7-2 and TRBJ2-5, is GAGVSQSPSNKVTEKGKDVELRCDPISGHTALYWYRQSLGQGLEFLIYFQGNSAPDKSGLPSDRFSAERTGGSVSTLTIQRTQQEDSAVYLCASSLDGKARETQYFGPGTRLLVL.

The DNA of the CDR3 is TGTGCCAGCAGTGGGACTAGCGGGAGCTACAATGAGCAGTTCTTC. It translates to CASSGTSGSYNEQFF. The V call is TRBV2, the J call TRBJ2-1; 13 nucleotides line up with TRBD2. V dropped 4 bases and J dropped 3; count of bases not matched to a gene: 0. This CDR3 contains 15 residues. Germline V gene sequence: CDR1 SNHLY, CDR2 FYNNEI.

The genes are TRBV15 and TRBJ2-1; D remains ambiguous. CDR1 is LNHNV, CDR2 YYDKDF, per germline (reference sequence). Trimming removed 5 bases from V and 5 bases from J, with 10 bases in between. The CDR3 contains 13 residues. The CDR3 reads CATSATLDNEQFF. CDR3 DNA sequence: TGTGCCACCAGCGCCACCCTAGACAATGAGCAGTTCTTC. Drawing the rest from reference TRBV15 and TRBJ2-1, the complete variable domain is DAMVIQNPRYQVTQFGKPVTLSCSQTLNHNVMYWYQQKSSQAPKLLFHYYDKDFNNEADTPDNFQSRRPNTSFCFLDIRSPGLGDTAMYLCATSATLDNEQFFGPGTRLTVL.